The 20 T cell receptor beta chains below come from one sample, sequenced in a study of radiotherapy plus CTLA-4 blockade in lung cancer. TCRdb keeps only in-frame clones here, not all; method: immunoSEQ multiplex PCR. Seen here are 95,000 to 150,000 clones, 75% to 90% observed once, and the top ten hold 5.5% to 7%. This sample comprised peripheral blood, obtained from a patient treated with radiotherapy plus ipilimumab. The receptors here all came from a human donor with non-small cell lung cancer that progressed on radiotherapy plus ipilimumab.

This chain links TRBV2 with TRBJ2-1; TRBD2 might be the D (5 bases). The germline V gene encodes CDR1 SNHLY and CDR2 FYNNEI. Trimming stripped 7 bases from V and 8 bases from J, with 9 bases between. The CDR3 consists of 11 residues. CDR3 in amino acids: CASKRRDEQFF. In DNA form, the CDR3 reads TGTGCCAGCAAGAGGCGGGATGAGCAGTTCTTC.

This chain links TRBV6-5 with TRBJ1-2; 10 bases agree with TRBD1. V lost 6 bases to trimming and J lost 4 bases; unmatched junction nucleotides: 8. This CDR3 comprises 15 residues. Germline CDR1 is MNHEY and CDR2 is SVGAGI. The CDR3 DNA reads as TGTGCCAGCAGCCCGACAGGGGGCGCTACCTATGGCTACACCTTC. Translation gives CASSPTGGATYGYTF.

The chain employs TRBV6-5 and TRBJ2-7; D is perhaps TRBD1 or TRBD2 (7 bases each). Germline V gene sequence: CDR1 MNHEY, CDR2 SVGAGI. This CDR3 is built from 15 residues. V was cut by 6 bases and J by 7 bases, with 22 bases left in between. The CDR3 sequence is CASSRGGRVFGEQYF. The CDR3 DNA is TGTGCCAGCAGCAGGGGGGGCAGGGTTTTTGGTGAGCAGTACTTC.

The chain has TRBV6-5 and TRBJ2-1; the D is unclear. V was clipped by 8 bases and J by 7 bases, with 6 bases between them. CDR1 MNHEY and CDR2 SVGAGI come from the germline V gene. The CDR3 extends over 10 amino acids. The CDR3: CASSGNEQFF. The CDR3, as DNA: TGTGCCAGCTCCGGGAATGAGCAGTTCTTC.

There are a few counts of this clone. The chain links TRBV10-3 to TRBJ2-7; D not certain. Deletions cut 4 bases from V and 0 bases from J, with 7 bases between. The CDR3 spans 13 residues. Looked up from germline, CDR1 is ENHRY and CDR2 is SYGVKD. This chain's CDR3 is CAISVGTSYEQYF. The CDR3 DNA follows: TGTGCCATCAGTGTCGGCACCTCCTACGAGCAGTACTTC.

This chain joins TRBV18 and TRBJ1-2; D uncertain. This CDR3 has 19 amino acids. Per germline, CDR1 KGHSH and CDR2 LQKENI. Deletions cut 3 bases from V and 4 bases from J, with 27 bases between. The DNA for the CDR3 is TGTGCCAGCTCACCCGTCCGGGTGACGTCAGCGCAACTCCCCTATGGCTACACCTTC. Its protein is CASSPVRVTSAQLPYGYTF.

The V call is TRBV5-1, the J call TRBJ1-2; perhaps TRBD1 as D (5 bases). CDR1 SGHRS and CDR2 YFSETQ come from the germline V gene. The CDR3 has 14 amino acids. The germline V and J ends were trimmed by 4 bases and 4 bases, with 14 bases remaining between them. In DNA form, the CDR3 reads TGCGCCAGCAGCCCGGGGCTCGCCGGCTATGGCTACACCTTC. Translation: CASSPGLAGYGYTF.

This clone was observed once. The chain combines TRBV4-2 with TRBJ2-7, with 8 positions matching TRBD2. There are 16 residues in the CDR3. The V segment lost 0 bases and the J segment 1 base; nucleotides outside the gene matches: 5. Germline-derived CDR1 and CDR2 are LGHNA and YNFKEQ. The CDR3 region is CASSQDVIAGSYEQYF. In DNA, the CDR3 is TGTGCCAGCAGCCAAGATGTGATAGCGGGGTCCTACGAGCAGTACTTC.

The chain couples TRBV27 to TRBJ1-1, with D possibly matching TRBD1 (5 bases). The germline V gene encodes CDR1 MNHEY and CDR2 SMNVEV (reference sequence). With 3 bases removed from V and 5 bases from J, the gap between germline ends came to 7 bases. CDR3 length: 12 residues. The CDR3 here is CASSFRGTEAFF. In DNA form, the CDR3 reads TGTGCCAGCAGTTTCCGGGGGACTGAAGCTTTCTTT.

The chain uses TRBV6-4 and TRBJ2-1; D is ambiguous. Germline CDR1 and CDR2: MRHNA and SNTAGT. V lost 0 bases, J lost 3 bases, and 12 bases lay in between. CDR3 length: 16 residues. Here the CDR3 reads CASSDSFSKSYNEQFF. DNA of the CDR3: TGTGCCAGCAGTGACTCGTTTAGCAAAAGCTACAATGAGCAGTTCTTC.

CDR3 sequence: CASSFGGAGTGELFF. Written as DNA, the CDR3 is TGCGCCAGCAGCTTTGGGGGTGCGGGGACCGGGGAGCTGTTTTTT. The chain joins TRBV5-1 to TRBJ2-2, with a possible D match to TRBD2 (6 bases). Germline V gene lookup returns CDR1 SGHRS and CDR2 YFSETQ. The CDR3 is 15 amino acids. V was shortened by 2 bases and J by 5 bases, with 13 bases between the two germline ends.

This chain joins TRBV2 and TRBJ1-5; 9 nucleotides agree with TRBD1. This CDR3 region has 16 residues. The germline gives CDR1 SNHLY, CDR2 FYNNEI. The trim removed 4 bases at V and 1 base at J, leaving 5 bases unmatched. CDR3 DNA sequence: TGTGCCAGCAGTGCGCGGACAGGGGCCAGCAATCAGCCCCAGCATTTT. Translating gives CASSARTGASNQPQHF. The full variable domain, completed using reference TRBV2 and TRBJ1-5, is EPEVTQTPSHQVTQMGQEVILRCVPISNHLYFYWYRQILGQKVEFLVSFYNNEISEKSEIFDDQFSVERPDGSNFTLKIRSTKLEDSAMYFCASSARTGASNQPQHFGDGTRLSIL.

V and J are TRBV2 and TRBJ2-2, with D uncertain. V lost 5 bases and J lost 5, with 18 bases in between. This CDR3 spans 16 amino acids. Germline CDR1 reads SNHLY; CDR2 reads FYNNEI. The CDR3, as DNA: TGTGCCAGCAGTCTACAACGAAGTTGGTCAACCGGGGAGCTGTTTTTT. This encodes CASSLQRSWSTGELFF.

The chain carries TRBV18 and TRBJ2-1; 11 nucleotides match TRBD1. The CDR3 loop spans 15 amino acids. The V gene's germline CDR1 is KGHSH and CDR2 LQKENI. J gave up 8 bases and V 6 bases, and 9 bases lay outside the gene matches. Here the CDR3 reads CASSPGQGAGDEQFF. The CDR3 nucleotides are TGTGCCAGCTCCCCCGGACAGGGGGCAGGGGATGAGCAGTTCTTC.

The CDR3 is CASSSTGVDYGYTF. As DNA, the CDR3 is TGTGCCAGCAGTTCGACAGGGGTAGACTATGGCTACACCTTC. V and J are TRBV6-5 and TRBJ1-2; TRBD1 agrees at 8 bases. The CDR3 consists of 14 residues. Germline V gives CDR1 MNHEY, CDR2 SVGAGI. V was clipped by 4 bases and J by 3 bases; unmatched bases: 4.

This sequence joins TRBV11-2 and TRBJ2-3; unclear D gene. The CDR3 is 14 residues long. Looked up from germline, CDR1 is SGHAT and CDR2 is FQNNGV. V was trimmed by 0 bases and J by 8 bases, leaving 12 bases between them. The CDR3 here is CASSLDGSYITQYF. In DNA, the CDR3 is TGTGCCAGCAGCTTAGATGGTTCGTATATTACGCAGTATTTT.

The CDR3 bases are TGTGCCAGCAGCCTCACTTCGGTGACCTCTGGAAACACCATATATTTT. It codes for CASSLTSVTSGNTIYF. J is TRBJ1-3 and V is TRBV7-6; D gene uncertain. Trimming removed 5 bases at V and 0 bases at J, with 14 bases between. The CDR3 spans 16 residues. Germline CDR1 SGHVS, CDR2 FNYEAQ.

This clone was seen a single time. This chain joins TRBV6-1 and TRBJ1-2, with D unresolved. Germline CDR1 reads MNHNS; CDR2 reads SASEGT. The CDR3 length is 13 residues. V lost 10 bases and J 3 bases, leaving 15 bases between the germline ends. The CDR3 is CATAPAKDYGYTF. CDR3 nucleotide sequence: TGTGCCACCGCCCCAGCGAAGGACTATGGCTACACCTTC.

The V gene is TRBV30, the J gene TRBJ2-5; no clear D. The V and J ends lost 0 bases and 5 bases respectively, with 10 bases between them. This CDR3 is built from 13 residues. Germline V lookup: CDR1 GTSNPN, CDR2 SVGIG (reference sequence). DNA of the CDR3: TGTGCCTGGAGTGTATCTCTATCGGAGACCCAGTACTTC. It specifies CAWSVSLSETQYF.

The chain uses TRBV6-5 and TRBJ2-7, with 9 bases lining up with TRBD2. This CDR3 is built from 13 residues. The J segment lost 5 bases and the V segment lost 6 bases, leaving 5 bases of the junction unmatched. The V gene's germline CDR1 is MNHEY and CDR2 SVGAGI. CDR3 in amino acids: CASRGTSNNEQYF. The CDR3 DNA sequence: TGTGCCAGCAGGGGGACTAGCAACAACGAGCAGTACTTC.